Following are 26 T cell receptor beta chains from one sample sequenced in a study of cytomegalovirus exposure and HLA in healthy donors. It was with 60 Vbeta and 13 Jbeta primers that the PCR ran. Sequencing was performed with immunoSEQ multiplex PCR; in TCRdb, only in-frame clones are kept and a portion is missing. The table records 99,000 or so clones, over 60% of them present only once. Source material: PBMCs. The receptors here all came from a man aged 60-69 years in good health and CMV-seropositive.

The rearrangement joins TRBV4-2 to TRBJ2-5, with TRBD2 matching 11 bases. Looked up from germline, CDR1 is LGHNA and CDR2 is YNFKEQ. This CDR3 is built from 16 residues. Losses at the gene ends were 0 bases for V and 5 bases for J; bases not matched to a gene: 5. The CDR3 here is CASSQDGASGGETQYF. The CDR3 DNA reads as TGTGCCAGCAGCCAAGATGGCGCTAGCGGGGGGGAGACCCAGTACTTC.

V gene TRBV19 combines with J gene TRBJ1-5; no definite D call. Germline V gene data show CDR1 as LNHDA and CDR2 as SQIVND (reference sequence). The V end was cut by 3 bases, the J end by 1 base, with 16 bases between. The CDR3 totals 17 residues. The CDR3 is CASSIPGGLGSNQPQHF. The CDR3 DNA reads TGTGCCAGTAGTATCCCCGGAGGTTTGGGGAGCAATCAGCCCCAGCATTTT. The whole variable domain, filled in from reference TRBV19 and TRBJ1-5, reads DGGITQSPKYLFRKEGQNVTLSCEQNLNHDAMYWYRQDPGQGLRLIYYSQIVNDFQKGDIAEGYSVSREKKESFPLTVTSAQKNPTAFYLCASSIPGGLGSNQPQHFGDGTRLSIL.

The V and J genes are TRBV14 and TRBJ2-7, with D perhaps TRBD2 (5 bases). Germline V gene data show CDR1 as SGHDN and CDR2 as FVKESK. V lost 4 bases, J lost 7 bases, and 20 bases lay in between. This CDR3 is 15 amino acids long. CDR3 bases: TGTGCCAGCAGCCCCTGGGCGGGTGAGAGGAGGGAGCAGTACTTC. It yields the protein CASSPWAGERREQYF.

J is TRBJ2-7 and V is TRBV6-5; D is unresolved. The CDR3 is made up of 12 amino acids. Trimming cost V 0 bases and J 6 bases, with 6 bases left between them. The germline gives CDR1 MNHEY, CDR2 SVGAGI. DNA of the CDR3: TGTGCCAGCAGTTACTCTGGGCGCGAGCAGTACTTC. It specifies CASSYSGREQYF.

The gene calls are TRBV5-1 and TRBJ2-7; D unresolved. The CDR3 consists of 13 residues. Germline CDR1 SGHRS, CDR2 YFSETQ. V lost 2 bases to trimming and J lost 5 bases, with 11 bases between them. CDR3 coding DNA: TGCGCCAGCAGCTTTTATATACAAAACGAGCAGTACTTC. Amino acids: CASSFYIQNEQYF.

This clone came up once. The chain joins TRBV6-5 to TRBJ1-6; D is ambiguous. Trimming left V 0 bases short and J 5 bases short, with 8 bases between. The CDR3 spans 15 residues. CDR1 and CDR2 (germline): MNHEY, SVGAGI. Written as DNA, the CDR3 is TGTGCCAGCAGTTACTCAACGGGAAATAATTCACCCCTCCACTTT. Protein sequence: CASSYSTGNNSPLHF.

This clone showed up just once. The chain recombines TRBV29-1 with TRBJ2-7, with 10 bases aligning to TRBD1. This CDR3 has 12 residues. The germline gives CDR1 SQVTM, CDR2 ANQGSEA. With 7 bases clipped from V and 5 bases from J, the junction kept 5 bases outside the gene matches. CDR3 residues: CSAGTGVHEQYF. The CDR3 bases are TGCAGCGCAGGGACAGGGGTCCACGAGCAGTACTTC.

This chain links TRBV9 with TRBJ2-5; 8 bases are a match to TRBD1. In germline, CDR1 is SGDLS, CDR2 YYNGEE. Trimming took 0 bases from V and 5 from J; bases not matched to a gene: 3. The CDR3 has 14 residues. This CDR3 reads CASSVAGGEETQYF. The CDR3 DNA is TGTGCCAGCAGCGTAGCAGGGGGCGAGGAGACCCAGTACTTC.

The V gene is TRBV5-4, the J gene TRBJ1-1; 7 positions match TRBD1. The CDR3 length is 15 residues. Losses at the gene ends were 7 bases for V and 1 base for J; bases not matched to a gene: 10. The germline V gene encodes CDR1 SGHNT and CDR2 YYREEE (reference sequence). In DNA form, the CDR3 reads TGTGCCAGCGTTGGACAGGACTCTCCGAACACTGAAGCTTTCTTT. Protein product: CASVGQDSPNTEAFF.

The gene calls are TRBV5-4 and TRBJ1-1, with 10 bases aligning to TRBD1. This CDR3 region has 15 residues. In germline, CDR1 is SGHNT, CDR2 YYREEE (reference sequence). V was pared by 0 bases and J by 3 bases, with 2 bases of the junction left unmatched. The CDR3 DNA reads TGTGCCAGCAGCTTGGTAGGGACAGGGGACACTGAAGCTTTCTTT. Amino acid sequence: CASSLVGTGDTEAFF.

In its sample, this clone was seen a few times. J is TRBJ1-5 and V is TRBV6-5; 7 nucleotides line up with TRBD1. The CDR3 runs to 14 residues. Germline CDR1 reads MNHEY; CDR2 reads SVGAGI. V gave up 5 bases and J gave up 5 bases; unmatched junction bases: 6. The chain's CDR3 is CASSGTEWDQPQHF. The CDR3 nucleotides are TGTGCCAGCAGTGGGACAGAATGGGATCAGCCCCAGCATTTT.

V usage is TRBV9 and J usage is TRBJ2-7, with 11 bases that match TRBD2. The V and J ends lost 4 bases and 3 bases, in that order; junction bases with no gene match: 6. The CDR3 spans 15 residues. The V gene's germline CDR1 is SGDLS and CDR2 YYNGEE. The CDR3 spells CASSLSSGGYYEQYF. As DNA, the CDR3 is TGTGCCAGCAGCCTCTCTAGCGGGGGGTACTACGAGCAGTACTTC.

The V gene is TRBV12-5, the J gene TRBJ1-1, with 9 bases identical to TRBD1. Germline loops: CDR1 LGHNT, CDR2 FRNRAP. Trimming took 5 bases from V and 3 from J; bases not matched to a gene: 7. The CDR3 is 15 amino acids. The CDR3 DNA sequence: TGTGCTAGTGGTCCAGAGACAGGGGGGTACACTGAAGCTTTCTTT. Amino acids: CASGPETGGYTEAFF. Using reference TRBV12-5 and TRBJ1-1 for the parts outside the CDR3, the full variable domain is DARVTQTPRHKVTEMGQEVTMRCQPILGHNTVFWYRQTMMQGLELLAYFRNRAPLDDSGMPKDRFSAEMPDATLATLKIQPSEPRDSAVYFCASGPETGGYTEAFFGQGTRLTVV.

The CDR3 here is CASSVHRGTNEKLFF. DNA for the CDR3: TGTGCCAGCAGCGTCCACAGGGGGACTAATGAAAAACTGTTTTTT. J is TRBJ1-4 and V is TRBV9; 8 bases match TRBD1. This CDR3 is 15 amino acids long. J was trimmed by 2 bases and V by 2 bases; bases with no gene match: 2. Germline V lookup: CDR1 SGDLS, CDR2 YYNGEE. Filled out from reference TRBV9 and TRBJ1-4, the complete variable domain reads DSGVTQTPKHLITATGQRVTLRCSPRSGDLSVYWYQQSLDQGLQFLIQYYNGEERAKGNILERFSAQQFPDLHSELNLSSLELGDSALYFCASSVHRGTNEKLFFGSGTQLSVL.

This clone was seen only once. The J gene is TRBJ2-1, the V gene TRBV28; 11 positions match TRBD2. The CDR3 consists of 16 residues. J gave up 2 bases and V 4 bases, and 4 bases lay outside the gene matches. Looked up from germline, CDR1 is MDHEN and CDR2 is SYDVKM. CDR3 loop: CASSSPLAGAYNEQFF. The CDR3 bases are TGTGCCAGCAGTTCCCCACTAGCGGGGGCCTACAATGAGCAGTTCTTC.

The chain has TRBV19 and TRBJ1-2; 9 nucleotides match TRBD1. The junction had 3 bases not matched to a gene; V was cut back by 5 bases and J by 2 bases. Germline-derived CDR1 and CDR2 are LNHDA and SQIVND (reference sequence). CDR3 length: 14 amino acids. CDR3 sequence: CASSPGQGNYGYTF. CDR3 DNA: TGTGCCAGTAGTCCCGGACAGGGGAACTATGGCTACACCTTC.

CDR3 amino acids: CASSAGLAGVNEQFF. For the CDR3, the DNA is TGTGCCAGCAGTGCGGGACTAGCGGGGGTCAATGAGCAGTTCTTC. J is TRBJ2-1 and V is TRBV2, with 14 bases fitting TRBD2. This CDR3 has 15 residues. With V trimmed by 4 bases and J by 6 bases, 2 bases remained unmatched. Germline values: CDR1 SNHLY, CDR2 FYNNEI. The full variable domain, in which reference TRBV2 and TRBJ2-1 provide the parts outside the CDR3, is EPEVTQTPSHQVTQMGQEVILRCVPISNHLYFYWYRQILGQKVEFLVSFYNNEISEKSEIFDDQFSVERPDGSNFTLKIRSTKLEDSAMYFCASSAGLAGVNEQFFGPGTRLTVL.

The CDR3 loop reads CASSFRGTEAFF. CDR3 nucleotides: TGTGCCAGCAGCTTTAGGGGGACTGAAGCTTTCTTT. V and J are TRBV11-3 and TRBJ1-1; tentatively, D is TRBD1 (6 bases). This CDR3 is 12 amino acids long. CDR1 is SGHNT, CDR2 YENEEA, per germline. The V gene lost 3 bases and the J gene lost 5 bases, with 7 bases spanning the gap.

The chain uses TRBV27 and TRBJ1-5, with D tentatively TRBD1 (5 bases). CDR1 and CDR2 from the germline V gene are MNHEY and SMNVEV (reference sequence). Trimming pared 7 bases from V and 4 bases from J, leaving 11 bases between. CDR3 size: 13 residues. CDR3 sequence (DNA): TGTGCCAGCAAAACAGGTAGAAATCAGCCCCAGCATTTT. Translating it yields CASKTGRNQPQHF.

This chain joins TRBV4-1 and TRBJ2-7; the D is unclear. Trimming left V 0 bases short and J 7 bases short, with 4 bases between. This CDR3 contains 11 residues. Germline-derived CDR1 and CDR2 are MGHRA and YSYEKL. The CDR3 nucleotides are TGCGCCAGCAGCCAAGACCGGGAGCAGTACTTC. It is translated as CASSQDREQYF.

V gene TRBV6-6 combines with J gene TRBJ2-7; D not certain. The CDR3 length is 14 residues. The germline V and J ends were trimmed by 6 bases and 2 bases, with 14 bases remaining between them. Germline CDR1 and CDR2: MNHNY and SVGAGI (reference sequence). The CDR3 here is CASSPRQSTYEQYF. The CDR3 DNA reads TGTGCCAGCAGCCCTAGGCAGTCCACCTACGAGCAGTACTTC.

This clone was detected only a few times. The chain links TRBV28 to TRBJ1-1; D uncertain. CDR3 length: 12 residues. Looked up from germline, CDR1 is MDHEN and CDR2 is SYDVKM. V lost 5 bases and J lost 4, with 8 bases in between. CDR3 bases: TGTGCCAGCAGTAGAAGAGGCACTGAAGCTTTCTTT. This encodes CASSRRGTEAFF.

The chain couples TRBV29-1 to TRBJ1-2; D gene ambiguous. V was trimmed by 3 bases and J by 5 bases, leaving 7 bases between them. The CDR3 consists of 11 residues. Germline loops: CDR1 SQVTM, CDR2 ANQGSEA. CDR3 nucleotide sequence: TGCAGCGTTGAGCAGGTATATGGCTACACCTTC. This gives the protein CSVEQVYGYTF.

This clone has a handful of counts. The chain couples TRBV11-3 to TRBJ1-1; 7 bases agree with TRBD1. Germline CDR1 and CDR2: SGHNT and YENEEA. Germline trimming cut 5 bases from V and 3 bases from J; bases unmatched to any gene: 3. The CDR3 has 13 amino acids. Here the CDR3 DNA reads TGTGCCAGCAGCCGAGACAGGGACACTGAAGCTTTCTTT. This encodes CASSRDRDTEAFF.

V is TRBV5-4 and J is TRBJ2-3; tentatively, D is TRBD2 (5 bases). Looked up from germline, CDR1 is SGHNT and CDR2 is YYREEE (reference sequence). Trimming stripped 4 bases from V and 1 base from J, with 16 bases between. CDR3 length: 16 amino acids. The CDR3, as DNA: TGTGCCAGCAGCCATCCTCTAGCCGGGGGCACAGATACGCAGTATTTT. This encodes CASSHPLAGGTDTQYF.

This clone was observed a few times. The chain joins TRBV29-1 to TRBJ1-2, with TRBD1 matching over 8 bases. The germline V gene has CDR1 SQVTM and CDR2 ANQGSEA. V lost 0 bases and J lost 2; bases outside the gene matches: 2. The CDR3 sequence is 14 residues long. CDR3 region: CSVEEWTGNYGYTF. The CDR3 region has the DNA TGCAGCGTTGAAGAATGGACAGGGAACTATGGCTACACCTTC.